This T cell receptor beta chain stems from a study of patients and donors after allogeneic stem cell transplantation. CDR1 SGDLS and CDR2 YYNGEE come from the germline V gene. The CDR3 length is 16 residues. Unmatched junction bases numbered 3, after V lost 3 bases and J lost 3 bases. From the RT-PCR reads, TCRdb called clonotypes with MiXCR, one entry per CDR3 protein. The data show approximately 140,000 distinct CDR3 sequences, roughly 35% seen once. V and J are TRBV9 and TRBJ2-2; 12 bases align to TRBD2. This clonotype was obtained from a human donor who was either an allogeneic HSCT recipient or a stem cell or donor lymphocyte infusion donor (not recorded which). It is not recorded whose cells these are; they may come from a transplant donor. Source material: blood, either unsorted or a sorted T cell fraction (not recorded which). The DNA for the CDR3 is TGTGCCAGCAGCGGGACTAGCGGGGACCACACCGGGGAGCTGTTTTTT. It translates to CASSGTSGDHTGELFF. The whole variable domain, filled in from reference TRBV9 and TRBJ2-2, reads DSGVTQTPKHLITATGQRVTLRCSPRSGDLSVYWYQQSLDQGLQFLIQYYNGEERAKGNILERFSAQQFPDLHSELNLSSLELGDSALYFCASSGTSGDHTGELFFGEGSRLTVL.